Below, one T cell receptor (beta chain) is given with its context. Its antigen is unknown. CDR1 and CDR2 from the germline V gene are SGHTA and FQGNSA. The ends were cut back, 0 bases at V and 4 bases at J, with 10 bases in the middle. The CDR3 has 15 amino acids. The sample comes from a study of beta chain features in type 1 diabetes. What was sequenced were expressed TCRB transcripts, since all of the isolated RNA had been reverse transcribed. The protocol was immunoSEQ multiplex PCR, while the TCRdb copy is restricted to in-frame clones and leaves out a portion. The sample carries around 340,000 clones, around 8.5% recorded once. Regarding the study as a whole: Naive, central memory and Treg TCRB repertoires appeared more alike in patients than in healthy donors. Insertion counts at VDJ junctions were lower in type 1 diabetes patients, who also showed more deletions there. In every one of the four CD4+ subsets, TCRB CDR3s were moderately but significantly shorter in Type 1 diabetes patients. It was not settled here whether HLA type affects TCRB rearrangement.

CD4+ naive, central memory, regulatory and stem cell-like memory subsets were isolated by sorting on CD45RO/CCR7/CD25/CD127/CD95/CD27. The rearrangement joins TRBV7-2 to TRBJ1-5, with D perhaps TRBD1 (5 bases). The sequence was collected from a man aged 25 to 40 with type 1 diabetes. The sequenced material came from central memory CD4+ T cells from blood. CDR3 in DNA: TGTGCCAGCAGCTTAGCCCCGGAGGGGAATCAGCCCCAGCATTTT. This gives the protein CASSLAPEGNQPQHF.